The clone carrying this TCR beta chain was counted only a few times. The data derive from a study of T cells in Graves' hyperthyroidism and ophthalmopathy. V lost 3 bases and J 4 bases, leaving 16 bases between the germline ends. The CDR3 spans 16 residues. Amplification of TCR beta CDR3 regions was performed using RNA transcripts as template. The TCR CDR3 was amplified in a first-round RT-PCR using the HTBI primer set. TCRdb reprocessed the multiplex PCR reads via MiXCR and lists one record per CDR3 protein. The table records fewer than 450,000 distinct CDR3 sequences, 11% to 15% of them present only once.

This receptor was taken from a man aged 45-65 years with Graves' ophthalmopathy. The chain has TRBV12-3 or TRBV12-4 and TRBJ2-1; the D gene could be TRBD1 or TRBD2 (6 bases each). The sequencing input was blood. The CDR3 DNA sequence: TGTGCCAGCAGTTTTCCGGGGGCTACCTTATACAATGAGCAGTTCTTC. This encodes CASSFPGATLYNEQFF.